The next 4 T cell receptor beta chains were all read from a single sample in a study of CD8 T cell repertoires and HIV-1 epitope variants. Repertoires were generated with immunoSEQ multiplex PCR, while TCRdb's copy carries only in-frame clones and drops some. This sample carries about 5,800 clones, around 60% of them seen once, and the ten largest clones take roughly 46%. These TCRs are of unknown antigen specificity. Sample: cultured CD8+ T cells derived from PBMCs. The receptor set was obtained from a male donor with HIV.

This clone was observed a few times. The chain has TRBV11-2 and TRBJ2-1; the match to TRBD2 covers 8 bases. The J segment lost 5 bases and the V segment lost 8 bases, leaving 14 bases of the junction unmatched. This CDR3 is built from 16 residues. The germline gives CDR1 SGHAT, CDR2 FQNNGV. CDR3 bases: TGTGCCAGCTCACCCGGGAGGGGAGATTTGGACAATGAGCAGTTCTTC. This translates into CASSPGRGDLDNEQFF.

This clone was recorded only once. The rearrangement links TRBV5-4 to TRBJ2-3; D gene ambiguous. Trimming pared 6 bases from V and 6 bases from J, leaving 8 bases between. In germline, CDR1 is SGHNT, CDR2 YYREEE (reference sequence). The CDR3 is made up of 11 amino acids. CDR3 DNA: TGTGCCAGCATCCTAGGGGATACGCAGTATTTT. Translation gives CASILGDTQYF.

The chain's CDR3 is CASSWDQTYEQYF. For the CDR3, the DNA is TGTGCCAGCAGCTGGGACCAAACCTACGAGCAGTACTTC. The J gene is TRBJ2-7, the V gene TRBV11-2; D tentatively fits TRBD1 or TRBD2 (5 bases each). Trimming took 4 bases from V and 2 from J, leaving 9 bases between them. This CDR3 region has 13 residues. Per germline, CDR1 SGHAT and CDR2 FQNNGV.

The table lists this clone with a few counts. This rearrangement joins TRBV9 to TRBJ1-2; no firm D call. Trimming pared 0 bases from V and 7 bases from J, leaving 7 bases between. From germline, CDR1 is SGDLS and CDR2 YYNGEE. The CDR3 loop spans 12 amino acids. The DNA for the CDR3 is TGTGCCAGCAGCGTAGGAGCGGGTGGCTACACCTTC. Encoded protein: CASSVGAGGYTF.